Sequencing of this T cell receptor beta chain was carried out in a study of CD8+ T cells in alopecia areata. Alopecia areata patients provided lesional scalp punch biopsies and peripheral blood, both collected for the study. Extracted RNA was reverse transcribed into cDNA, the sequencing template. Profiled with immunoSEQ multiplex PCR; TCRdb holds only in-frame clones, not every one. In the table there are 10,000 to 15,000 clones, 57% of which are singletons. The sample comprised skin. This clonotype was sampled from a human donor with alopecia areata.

CDR3 residues: CASSAPRTQYF. Written as DNA, the CDR3 is TGTGCCAGCAGTGCACCGAGGACCCAGTACTTC. The chain combines TRBV6-5 with TRBJ2-5; D not certain. This CDR3 contains 11 residues. Germline CDR1 reads MNHEY; CDR2 reads SVGAGI. V dropped 5 bases and J dropped 7 bases, with 8 bases sitting between them.